These T cell receptor beta chains were read from a single sample in a study of blood T cell repertoires in COVID-19. Some clones are missing from TCRdb's copy, which holds only in-frame ones; the method was immunoSEQ multiplex PCR. The table records about 120,000 clones, roughly nine tenths of them present only once. Sequenced sample: peripheral blood. These receptors were taken from a human donor with active COVID-19. The donor label of this sample is uncertain. Each CDR3 is given with its conserved first and last residue. The D gene is left open where the match is weak. A clone size is listed for some rows: how often the clone was seen (once, few, many), or a class if it is expanded.

v_call: TRBV6-5; d_call: TRBD1; clone_size: .; j_call: TRBJ2-7; cdr3_aa: CASKDRANFPYEQYF; cdr3_nt: TGTGCCAGCAAGGACAGGGCAAATTTTCCCTACGAGCAGTACTTC
v_call: TRBV12-5; d_call: TRBD1; clone_size: .; j_call: TRBJ1-4; cdr3_aa: CASGPGTVGEKLFF; cdr3_nt: TGTGCTAGTGGTCCCGGGACAGTAGGTGAAAAACTGTTTTTT
v_call: TRBV18; d_call: .; clone_size: .; j_call: TRBJ1-2; cdr3_aa: CASSPLAQYYGYTF; cdr3_nt: TGTGCCAGCTCACCACTGGCACAGTACTATGGCTACACCTTC
v_call: TRBV27; d_call: TRBD1; clone_size: once; j_call: TRBJ2-7; cdr3_aa: CASSLSGQGSYEQYF; cdr3_nt: TGTGCCAGCAGTTTATCGGGACAGGGGTCCTACGAGCAGTACTTC
v_call: TRBV5-1; d_call: .; clone_size: .; j_call: TRBJ2-7; cdr3_aa: CASSWGTADYEQYF; cdr3_nt: TGCGCCAGCAGCTGGGGGACTGCAGACTACGAGCAGTACTTC
v_call: TRBV6-5; d_call: TRBD1; clone_size: .; j_call: TRBJ2-2; cdr3_aa: CASGQGAYTGELFF; cdr3_nt: TGTGCCAGCGGACAGGGGGCCTACACCGGGGAGCTGTTTTTT
v_call: TRBV5-1; d_call: TRBD2; clone_size: .; j_call: TRBJ2-5; cdr3_aa: CASSIGLAAETQYF; cdr3_nt: TGCGCCAGCAGCATAGGTCTAGCGGCAGAGACCCAGTACTTC
v_call: TRBV5-1; d_call: .; clone_size: .; j_call: TRBJ2-3; cdr3_aa: CASSLFTDTQYF; cdr3_nt: TGCGCCAGCAGCCTATTCACAGATACGCAGTATTTT
v_call: TRBV19; d_call: .; clone_size: .; j_call: TRBJ1-5; cdr3_aa: CASSIGTGPQHF; cdr3_nt: TGTGCCAGTAGTATAGGCACAGGGCCCCAGCATTTT
v_call: TRBV6-2/TRBV6-3; d_call: TRBD2; clone_size: .; j_call: TRBJ2-3; cdr3_aa: CASSYAGGTTDTQYF; cdr3_nt: TGTGCCAGCAGTTACGCGGGGGGGACCACAGATACGCAGTATTTT
v_call: TRBV7-9; d_call: .; clone_size: few; j_call: TRBJ1-5; cdr3_aa: CASSWEGSSNQPQHF; cdr3_nt: TGTGCCAGCAGCTGGGAGGGATCTAGCAATCAGCCCCAGCATTTT
v_call: TRBV19; d_call: TRBD1; clone_size: .; j_call: TRBJ1-5; cdr3_aa: CASSIDSTGQGNQPQHF; cdr3_nt: TGTGCCAGTAGTATAGATTCAACTGGACAGGGGAATCAGCCCCAGCATTTT
v_call: TRBV9; d_call: .; clone_size: .; j_call: TRBJ1-2; cdr3_aa: CASSVDQGSNYGYTF; cdr3_nt: TGTGCCAGCAGCGTAGATCAGGGGTCTAACTATGGCTACACCTTC
v_call: TRBV18; d_call: TRBD2; clone_size: .; j_call: TRBJ2-7; cdr3_aa: CASSRNLAGSTYEQYF; cdr3_nt: TGTGCCAGCTCACGAAACCTAGCGGGGAGTACCTACGAGCAGTACTTC
v_call: TRBV19; d_call: TRBD2; clone_size: .; j_call: TRBJ2-7; cdr3_aa: CASSSGGTSYEQYF; cdr3_nt: TGTGCCAGTAGTAGCGGGGGGACCTCCTACGAGCAGTACTTC
v_call: TRBV9; d_call: .; clone_size: .; j_call: TRBJ2-1; cdr3_aa: CASSVGGRALNEQFF; cdr3_nt: TGTGCCAGCAGCGTAGGGGGCAGGGCCCTCAATGAGCAGTTCTTC
v_call: TRBV28; d_call: TRBD1; clone_size: .; j_call: TRBJ1-6; cdr3_aa: CASRRGQGYSPLHF; cdr3_nt: TGTGCCAGCAGACGAGGACAGGGTTATTCACCCCTCCACTTT
v_call: TRBV12-3/TRBV12-4; d_call: .; clone_size: .; j_call: TRBJ2-7; cdr3_aa: CASRTGSYEQYF; cdr3_nt: TGTGCCAGCAGGACAGGTTCCTACGAGCAGTACTTC
v_call: TRBV24-1; d_call: TRBD1; clone_size: .; j_call: TRBJ2-5; cdr3_aa: CATSEFRDRSKTQYF; cdr3_nt: TGTGCCACCAGTGAGTTCCGGGACAGGTCTAAGACCCAGTACTTC
v_call: TRBV6-6; d_call: .; clone_size: once; j_call: TRBJ1-2; cdr3_aa: CASSYPGLDYGYTF; cdr3_nt: TGTGCCAGCAGTTACCCGGGACTAGACTATGGCTACACCTTC
v_call: TRBV7-2; d_call: .; clone_size: .; j_call: TRBJ1-2; cdr3_aa: CASSLEAGWGYTF; cdr3_nt: TGTGCCAGCAGCTTAGAGGCAGGGTGGGGCTACACCTTC
v_call: TRBV5-6; d_call: .; clone_size: .; j_call: TRBJ1-5; cdr3_aa: CASSFRTAHQPQHF; cdr3_nt: TGTGCCAGCAGCTTCCGGACAGCCCATCAGCCCCAGCATTTT
v_call: TRBV29-1; d_call: .; clone_size: .; j_call: TRBJ2-3; cdr3_aa: CSSEVSRTQYF; cdr3_nt: TGCAGCTCCGAGGTTAGTCGTACGCAGTATTTT
v_call: TRBV7-9; d_call: TRBD1; clone_size: .; j_call: TRBJ1-4; cdr3_aa: CASSAGTGEKLFF; cdr3_nt: TGTGCCAGCAGCGCCGGGACAGGGGAAAAACTGTTTTTT
v_call: TRBV5-4; d_call: TRBD2; clone_size: .; j_call: TRBJ2-1; cdr3_aa: CASSPSGGLHNEQFF; cdr3_nt: TGTGCCAGCAGCCCCAGCGGGGGGCTCCACAATGAGCAGTTCTTC
v_call: TRBV11-2; d_call: .; clone_size: .; j_call: TRBJ2-1; cdr3_aa: CASSFGGGLINEQFF; cdr3_nt: TGTGCCAGCAGCTTTGGGGGGGGCCTCATTAATGAGCAGTTCTTC
v_call: TRBV5-4; d_call: .; clone_size: .; j_call: TRBJ2-5; cdr3_aa: CASSFFASSAETQYF; cdr3_nt: TGTGCCAGCAGCTTCTTCGCTAGCTCGGCGGAGACCCAGTACTTC
v_call: TRBV5-1; d_call: .; clone_size: .; j_call: TRBJ2-2; cdr3_aa: CASSLWAGNTGELFF; cdr3_nt: TGCGCCAGCAGCTTGTGGGCAGGGAACACCGGGGAGCTGTTTTTT
v_call: TRBV12-3/TRBV12-4; d_call: TRBD1; clone_size: .; j_call: TRBJ2-5; cdr3_aa: CASSSGGTQYF; cdr3_nt: TGTGCCAGCAGTTCAGGGGGGACCCAGTACTTC
v_call: TRBV7-9; d_call: .; clone_size: .; j_call: TRBJ1-5; cdr3_aa: CASSDRSSNQPQHF; cdr3_nt: TGTGCCAGCAGCGACAGGAGTAGCAATCAGCCCCAGCATTTT
v_call: TRBV12-3/TRBV12-4; d_call: .; clone_size: .; j_call: TRBJ1-1; cdr3_aa: CASRSQGYTEAFF; cdr3_nt: TGTGCCAGCAGATCCCAGGGGTACACTGAAGCTTTCTTT
v_call: TRBV6-6; d_call: .; clone_size: .; j_call: TRBJ2-7; cdr3_aa: CASSYERYEQYF; cdr3_nt: TGTGCCAGCAGTTACGAGCGATACGAGCAGTACTTC
v_call: TRBV7-2; d_call: .; clone_size: .; j_call: TRBJ1-6; cdr3_aa: CASSFGRGSSSPLHF; cdr3_nt: TGTGCCAGCAGCTTTGGCCGGGGGTCGAGTTCACCCCTCCACTTT
v_call: TRBV13; d_call: TRBD2; clone_size: .; j_call: TRBJ2-5; cdr3_aa: CASSSLAGGRETQYF; cdr3_nt: TGTGCCAGCAGCTCCCTAGCGGGGGGTAGGGAGACCCAGTACTTC
v_call: TRBV5-1; d_call: TRBD1; clone_size: .; j_call: TRBJ1-2; cdr3_aa: CASSAGQGGYYGYTF; cdr3_nt: TGCGCCAGCAGCGCAGGACAGGGAGGCTACTATGGCTACACCTTC
v_call: TRBV15; d_call: TRBD1; clone_size: .; j_call: TRBJ2-7; cdr3_aa: CATSGGQGAYEQYF; cdr3_nt: TGTGCCACCAGCGGAGGACAGGGGGCCTACGAGCAGTACTTC
v_call: TRBV7-9; d_call: .; clone_size: .; j_call: TRBJ2-5; cdr3_aa: CASSSEGQYQETQYF; cdr3_nt: TGTGCCAGCAGTTCAGAAGGACAGTACCAAGAGACCCAGTACTTC
v_call: TRBV11-3; d_call: .; clone_size: .; j_call: TRBJ2-2; cdr3_aa: CASSPGGNTGELFF; cdr3_nt: TGTGCCAGCAGCCCCGGCGGGAACACCGGGGAGCTGTTTTTT
v_call: TRBV11-3; d_call: TRBD1; clone_size: .; j_call: TRBJ1-1; cdr3_aa: CASSATGDRAFF; cdr3_nt: TGTGCCAGCAGCGCGACAGGGGATAGAGCTTTCTTT